This T cell receptor beta chain was obtained from a study of regulatory T cells in long-lasting Graves disease. Study summary: Newly diagnosed Graves' patients had under 3 months of antithyroid drugs.

This clonotype was seen at least ten times. No antigen is known for it. CDR3 length: 13 amino acids. Trimming took off 0 bases at V and 3 bases at J, with 6 bases between the two ends. General study points: Newly diagnosed disease favored TRBV20-1 and TRBJ2-1 over persistent disease.

Building of the TCR beta libraries involved iRepertoire HTBI primers and Arm-PCR of CDR3 regions. TCRdb re-derived calls from the multiplex PCR reads in MiXCR, one entry per CDR3 protein. The table has 350,000 to 400,000 distinct CDR3 sequences, about 16% seen once. Time point here: newly diagnosed GD, antithyroid drugs for less than 3 months. Making the TCR library involved RNA that had been extracted from PBMCs. The sample here was peripheral blood mononuclear cells (PBMCs), taken at new diagnosis, from a patient treated with antithyroid drugs. The chain combines TRBV12-3 or TRBV12-4 with TRBJ2-7; no clear D. This receptor was taken from a female donor with Graves disease. DNA of the CDR3: TGTGCCAGCAGTTTAGCGGTCCGCTACGAGCAGTACTTC. It specifies CASSLAVRYEQYF.